The entry below describes one TCR beta chain. Which antigen it targets is not known. The record has no base qualities; no much larger clone is one base away. Using the deep immunoSEQ assay, multiplex PCR amplified TCR CDR3 regions from genomic DNA. Extracted genomic DNA from each cell subset was distributed evenly across all wells of several immunoSEQ 96-well plates, and each plate was treated as a replicate. For sorted subsets, each replicate PCR was loaded with around 200 ng genomic DNA, equivalent to 30,000 or so T cell genomes. Purified libraries were quantified with a Qubit 3.0 fluorometer, sized on a Bioanalyzer 2100, and re-quantified with the KAPA Library Quantification kit. Every immunoSEQ 96-well plate was sequenced on a dedicated single-read 150-cycle Illumina NextSeq 550 flow cell. Turning to the authors' computational methods: The immunoSEQ output contained only junctional sequences without quality scores, so filtering could not match that applied to full-length reads. Sequences were annotated with PyIR, a Python wrapper for IgBLAST v1.9, using IMGT germline references to assign V/J genes and CDR3. Reads were removed for weak V/J assignments (E-value above 1e-6), missing CDR3, stop codons, out-of-frame junctions, or ambiguous translated residues. A V3J clonotype was defined by an identical inferred V gene, J gene, and CDR3 amino acid sequence. The percentage overlap between two repertoires was calculated by dividing the number of shared unique clonotypes by the size of the smaller repertoire. RTK rarefaction, the Chao1 estimator, and Recon v2.1 estimates of unobserved clonotypes were used to assess repertoire richness. OLGA was used to compute generation probabilities for all TCRbeta clonotypes that the gDNA method yielded from a few donors. What TCRdb holds here is the immuneACCESS table cut down to in-frame rearrangements. Part of the clones is not present; checked against another copy, under half of the missing clones reflect an unresolved V gene, and the others are unexplained. That table furnishes V, J and clone size, whereas the DNA furnished D and trimming. A total of approximately 350,000 clones appear in this sample, roughly 70% of them only once. The top ten clonotypes cover 10% of the sample.

The sample originates from a study of shared clonotypes between healthy human individuals (dated by TCRdb to about 2020). Turning to the overall study: A few men and a couple of women, aged 18 to 49 years, made up the cohort. Per donor, three plates each were used for CD4 naive and CD4 memory, two for CD8 naive, and one for CD8 memory. To estimate repertoire size and how much clonotype sharing occurs between individuals, the study deeply sequenced the blood TCR repertoires of about five healthy adults. To increase sequencing depth and limit assay-specific biases, different laboratories used diverse techniques to prepare libraries and sequence TCR repertoires. Each donor's leukapheresis produced roughly between roughly 0.85 and 9.5 billion PBMCs. General study outcomes and caveats: Sampling was restricted to blood, and TCR repertoires in tissues likely differ from the TCR repertoires found in blood. Larger estimated clonotype richness was generally found for naive subsets than for memory subsets. Compared with non-shared clonotypes, the clonotypes found in all four sorted-subset donors had higher generation probabilities. Pairwise subsampling led to the expectation that sequencing depth would affect the degree of clonotype sharing among donors. Incomplete sequencing was indicated by rarefaction of sorted-subset datasets, despite the large sequencing depth. The small number of donors limited the genetic and exposure-history diversity represented. About 5% of naive CD4, 3% to 3.5% of naive CD8, around 2.3% of memory CD4, and about 0.4% of memory CD8 clonotypes were shared across a few donors.

The donors were healthy, HIV-negative adults with no recently reported acute infections or vaccinations. Every donor was a Caucasian adult living in Nashville, Tennessee, USA. CD4+ T cells were enriched by magnetic negative selection; naive cells were then positively selected on CD45RA, and the negative fraction formed the memory subset. Blood was collected by leukapheresis, and PBMCs were isolated by Ficoll-Histopaque density gradient centrifugation and then cryopreserved in liquid nitrogen vapor phase. Analytical flow cytometry was used to check the purity and quantity of each magnetically sorted T cell population. From each sorted fraction, genomic DNA was isolated and quantified by UV absorbance on a Nanodrop 2000c. At the junction V is shortened by 0 bases and J by 6 bases; bases outside the gene matches: 6. Measured from the cysteine to the phenylalanine, the CDR3 is 16 residues long. Here the CDR3 DNA is all that survives: 48 bases in frame from base 1. The germline V gene (reference sequence) supplies CDR1 SEHNR and CDR2 FQNEAQ.

This sequence originates from a man aged 25 to 40 in good health. The sample comprised memory CD4+ T cells sorted from blood. In the paper's terms, the cell subset or site label means: CD45RA-negative fraction. The rearrangement joined TRBV7-9 to TRBJ2-1; 9 middle bases align to TRBD1. The DNA sequence is given as TGTGCCAGCAGCTTAGCTATCCGGGACAGGGTCAATGAGCAGTTCTTC. It codes for CASSLAIRDRVNEQFF.